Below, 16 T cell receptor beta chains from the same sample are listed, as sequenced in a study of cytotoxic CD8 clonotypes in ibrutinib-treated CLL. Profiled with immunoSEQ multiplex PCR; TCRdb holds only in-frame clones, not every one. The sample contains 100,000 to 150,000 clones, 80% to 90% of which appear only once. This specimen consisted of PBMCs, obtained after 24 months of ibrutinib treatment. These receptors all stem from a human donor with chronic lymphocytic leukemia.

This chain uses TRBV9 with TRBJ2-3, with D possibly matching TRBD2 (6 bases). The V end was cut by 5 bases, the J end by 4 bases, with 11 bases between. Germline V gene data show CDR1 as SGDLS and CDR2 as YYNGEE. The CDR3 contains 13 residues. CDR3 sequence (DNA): TGTGCCAGCAGTTGGCGGGACGCAGATACGCAGTATTTT. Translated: CASSWRDADTQYF.

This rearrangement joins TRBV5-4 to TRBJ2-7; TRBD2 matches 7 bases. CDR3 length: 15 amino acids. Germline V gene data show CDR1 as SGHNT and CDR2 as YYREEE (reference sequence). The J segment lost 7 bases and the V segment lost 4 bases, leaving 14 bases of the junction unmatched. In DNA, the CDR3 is TGTGCCAGCAGCCCGGGACTACATATAGTGGGAGAGCAGTACTTC. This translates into CASSPGLHIVGEQYF.

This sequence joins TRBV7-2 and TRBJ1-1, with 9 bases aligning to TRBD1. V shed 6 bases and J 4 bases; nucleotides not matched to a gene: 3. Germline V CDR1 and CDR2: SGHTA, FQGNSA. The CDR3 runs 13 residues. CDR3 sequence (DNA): TGTGCCAGCAGGAAACAGGGGGCCACTGAAGCTTTCTTT. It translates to CASRKQGATEAFF.

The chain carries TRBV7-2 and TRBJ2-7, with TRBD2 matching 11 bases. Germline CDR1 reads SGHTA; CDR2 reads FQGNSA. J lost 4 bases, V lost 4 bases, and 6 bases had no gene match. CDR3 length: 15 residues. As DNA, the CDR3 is TGTGCCAGCAGCTCTATACTAGCGGGAGTGTACGAGCAGTACTTC. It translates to CASSSILAGVYEQYF.

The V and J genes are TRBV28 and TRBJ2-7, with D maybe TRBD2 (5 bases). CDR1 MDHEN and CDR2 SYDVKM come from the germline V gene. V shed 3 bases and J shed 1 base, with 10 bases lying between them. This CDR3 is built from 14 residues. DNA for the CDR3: TGTGCCAGCAGTTTTGGTCTAGCTTCCTACGAGCAGTACTTC. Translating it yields CASSFGLASYEQYF.

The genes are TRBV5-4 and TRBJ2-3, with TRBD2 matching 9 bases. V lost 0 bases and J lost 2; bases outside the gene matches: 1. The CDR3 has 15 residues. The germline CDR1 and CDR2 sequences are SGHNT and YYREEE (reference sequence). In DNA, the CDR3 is TGTGCCAGCAGCTTGGTAGCGGGGGCCACAGATACGCAGTATTTT. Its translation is CASSLVAGATDTQYF.

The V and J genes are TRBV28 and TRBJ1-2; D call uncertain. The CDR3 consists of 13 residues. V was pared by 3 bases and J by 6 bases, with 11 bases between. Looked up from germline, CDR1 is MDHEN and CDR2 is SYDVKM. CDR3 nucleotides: TGTGCCAGCAGTTTGGTCCAAGGCGATGGCTACACCTTC. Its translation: CASSLVQGDGYTF.

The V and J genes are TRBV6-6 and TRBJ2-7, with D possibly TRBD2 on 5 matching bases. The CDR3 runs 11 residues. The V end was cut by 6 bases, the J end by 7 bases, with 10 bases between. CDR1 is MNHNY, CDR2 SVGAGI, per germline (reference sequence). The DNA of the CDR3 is TGTGCCAGCAGCCGGACTGAAGAGCAGTACTTC. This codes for CASSRTEEQYF.

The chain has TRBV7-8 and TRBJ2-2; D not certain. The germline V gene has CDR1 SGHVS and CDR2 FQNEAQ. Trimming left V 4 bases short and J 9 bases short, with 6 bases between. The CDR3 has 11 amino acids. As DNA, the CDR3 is TGTGCCAGCAGCTCACGCCGGGAGCTGTTTTTT. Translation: CASSSRRELFF.

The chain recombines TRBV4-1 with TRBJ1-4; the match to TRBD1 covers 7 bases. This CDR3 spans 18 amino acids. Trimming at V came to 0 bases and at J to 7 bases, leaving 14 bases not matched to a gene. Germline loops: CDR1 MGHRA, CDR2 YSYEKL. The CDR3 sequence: CASSQDRLRTGESEKLFF. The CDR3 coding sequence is TGCGCCAGCAGCCAAGATCGCTTGCGGACAGGAGAGAGTGAAAAACTGTTTTTT.

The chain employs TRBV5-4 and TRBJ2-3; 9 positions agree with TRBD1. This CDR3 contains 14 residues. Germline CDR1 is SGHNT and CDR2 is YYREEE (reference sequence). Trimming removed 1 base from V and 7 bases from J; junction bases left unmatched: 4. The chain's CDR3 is CASSLTGGRNTQYF. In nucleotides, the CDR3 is TGTGCCAGCAGCTTGACAGGGGGCAGAAATACGCAGTATTTT.

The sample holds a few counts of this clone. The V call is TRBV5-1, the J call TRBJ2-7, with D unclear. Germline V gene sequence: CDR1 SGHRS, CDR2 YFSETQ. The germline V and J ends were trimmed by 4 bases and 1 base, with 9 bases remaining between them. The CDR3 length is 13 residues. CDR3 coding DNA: TGCGCCAGCAGCCAACAGAGTTCCTACGAGCAGTACTTC. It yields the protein CASSQQSSYEQYF.

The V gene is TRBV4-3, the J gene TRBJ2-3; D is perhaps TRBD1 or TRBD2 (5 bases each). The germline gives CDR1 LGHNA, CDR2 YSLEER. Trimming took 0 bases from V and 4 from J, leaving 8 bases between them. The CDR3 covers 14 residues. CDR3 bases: TGCGCCAGCAGCCAAGATATGGGGGCAGATACGCAGTATTTT. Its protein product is CASSQDMGADTQYF.

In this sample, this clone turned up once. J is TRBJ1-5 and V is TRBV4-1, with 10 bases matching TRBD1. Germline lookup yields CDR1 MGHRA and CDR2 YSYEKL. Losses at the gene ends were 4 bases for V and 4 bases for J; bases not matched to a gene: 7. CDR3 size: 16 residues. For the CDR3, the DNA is TGCGCCAGCAGCCCGGGACAGGGGAGAAGGAATCAGCCCCAGCATTTT. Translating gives CASSPGQGRRNQPQHF.

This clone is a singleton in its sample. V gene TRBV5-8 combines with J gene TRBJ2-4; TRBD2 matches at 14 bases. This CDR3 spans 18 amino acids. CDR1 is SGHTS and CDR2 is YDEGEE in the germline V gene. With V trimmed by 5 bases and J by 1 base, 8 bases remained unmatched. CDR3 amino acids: CASRPGTSGRGAKNIQYF. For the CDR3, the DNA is TGTGCCAGCAGGCCCGGGACTAGCGGGAGAGGGGCCAAAAACATTCAGTACTTC.

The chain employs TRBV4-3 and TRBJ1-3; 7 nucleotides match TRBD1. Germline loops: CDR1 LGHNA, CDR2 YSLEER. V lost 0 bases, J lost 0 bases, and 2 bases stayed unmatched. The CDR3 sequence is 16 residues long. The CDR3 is CASSQEDRSSGNTIYF. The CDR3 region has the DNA TGCGCCAGCAGCCAAGAGGACAGGAGCTCTGGAAACACCATATATTTT.